Sequencing of this TCR beta chain was carried out in a study of cytomegalovirus exposure and HLA in healthy donors. Broader study findings: The authors listed 150 or so TCR beta chains as cytomegalovirus-associated.

This clone came up once. The antigen is unknown. PCR involved 60 Vbeta and 13 Jbeta primers. Some clones are missing from TCRdb's copy, which holds only in-frame ones; the method was immunoSEQ multiplex PCR. The sample holds over 95,000 clones, 60% to 85% seen once. V lost 2 bases and J lost 2, with 16 bases in between. Per the germline V gene, CDR1 is SGHVS and CDR2 is FQNEAQ. The CDR3 covers 16 residues. The sequenced sample was PBMCs. V and J are TRBV7-8 and TRBJ2-7; D is undetermined. The sequence was obtained from a woman in her thirties or forties in good health and CMV-seropositive. CDR3 sequence: CASSLQERRRTYEQYF. In DNA, the CDR3 is TGTGCCAGCAGCTTACAGGAACGTCGACGAACCTACGAGCAGTACTTC.